The text below deals with one TCR beta chain. The antigen remains unidentified. CMV status came from CD4+ IFNgamma after overnight CMV lysate stimulation. After CD4 positive bead selection, the CD4-negative fraction gave CD8 T cells. Cells stained for CD3, CD4, CD8, CD45RA and CD27 were sorted into four subsets. Germline CDR1 and CDR2: DFQATT and SNEGSKA (reference sequence). V lost 3 bases, J lost 0 bases, and 5 bases stayed unmatched. CDR3 length: 16 residues. An equimolar mix of two oligonucleotides served as the beta constant-region primer for TRBC1 and TRBC2. TCRdb independently ran MiXCR on the UMI-ligation and nested PCR reads; one entry per CDR3 protein. Counted here are about 85,000 distinct CDR3 sequences, less than 15% occurring once; the ten biggest clones make up around 0.9%. The data originate from a study of naive and memory T cell subsets. Study-wide findings and caveats: Gini index rose across naive, CM, EM and EMRA in CD4 and CD8.

This TCR came from a human donor in good health. V gene TRBV20-1 combines with J gene TRBJ2-6; 7 nucleotides agree with TRBD2. The source material was central memory CD4+ T cells from blood. CDR3 sequence reads: CSASQREHSGANVLTF. The DNA of the CDR3 is TGCAGTGCTAGTCAGCGGGAACACTCTGGGGCCAACGTCCTGACTTTC.